Below, 4 T cell receptor beta chains from the same sample are listed, as sequenced in a study of tumor and adjacent non-tumor tissue in lung cancer. TCRbeta libraries were built with three rounds of nested PCR, modified from ARM-PCR. Each CDR3 protein is one row after TCRdb ran MiXCR on the multiplex PCR reads. The sample consists of some 100,000 distinct CDR3 sequences, roughly 80% of them appearing once. This sample's RNA came from whole unsorted tissue. The normal lung tissue was taken more than 3 cm from the tumor edge. The source material was distant non-tumor lung tissue. Receptors originate from a man aged 55 to 70 with small cell lung cancer.

Only a few counts were recorded for this clonotype. It is likely a read error, because the conserved phenylalanine at the end of the CDR3 is missing. This chain joins TRBV12-3 or TRBV12-4 and TRBJ2-1; TRBD2 agrees at 8 bases. The CDR3 consists of 15 residues. CDR3 in DNA: TGTGCCAGTAGTTTTGGGACTAGAGTAGGTAATGAGCAGTTCCTC. This encodes CASSFGTRVGNEQFL.

A word on this clonotype: At one boundary the junction diverges from the germline segment, which might be a read error. The V and J genes are TRBV30 and TRBJ1-1; no definite D call. The germline V gene encodes CDR1 GTSNPN and CDR2 SVGIG (reference sequence). There are 14 residues in the CDR3. CDR3 region: CACFSPPGNTEVFF. The CDR3 coding sequence is TGTGCATGTTTCTCCCCCCCGGGGAACACTGAAGTTTTCTTT.

A note on this clonotype: A read error may account for a junction end that differs from germline. The genes are TRBV6-5 and TRBJ2-2; 10 bases fit TRBD1. The CDR3 covers 16 residues. CDR1 is MNHEY, CDR2 SVGAGI, per germline. CDR3 nucleotide sequence: TGTGCCAGCTCGGGGGCTCCGGGACAGGGGTCCGGGGAGCAGTTTTTT. Encoded protein: CASSGAPGQGSGEQFF.

This clonotype was seen at least ten times. V gene TRBV20-1 combines with J gene TRBJ1-1, with TRBD1 matching over 8 bases. Losses at the gene ends were 2 bases for V and 6 bases for J; bases not matched to a gene: 8. CDR1 DFQATT and CDR2 SNEGSKA come from the germline V gene (reference sequence). The CDR3 is 14 amino acids. The CDR3 DNA reads TGCAGTGCTAGAAAAGGACAGGGCACCTCTGAAGCTTTCTTT. It codes for CSARKGQGTSEAFF.